These 20 T cell receptor beta chains share one sample of origin, sequenced in a study of somatic mutations in cytotoxic T cells in rheumatoid arthritis. TCRdb's table, derived via immunoSEQ multiplex PCR, lists solely in-frame clones and lacks some. The sample has roughly 13,000 clones; roughly three quarters are singletons. Sequenced sample: CD8+ T cells sorted from blood. These receptors all stem from an adult with rheumatoid arthritis.

The CDR3 reads CASSPGQRFEAFF. Written as DNA, the CDR3 is TGTGCCAGCAGCCCGGGACAGAGATTTGAAGCTTTCTTT. The chain carries TRBV11-2 and TRBJ1-1; 7 bases line up with TRBD1. The CDR3 length is 13 residues. Germline V gene lookup returns CDR1 SGHAT and CDR2 FQNNGV. With V trimmed by 5 bases and J by 7 bases, 7 bases remained unmatched. Combining the CDR3 with reference TRBV11-2 and TRBJ1-1 gives the whole variable domain EAGVAQSPRYKIIEKRQSVAFWCNPISGHATLYWYQQILGQGPKLLIQFQNNGVVDDSQLPKDRFSAERLKGVDSTLKIQPAKLEDSAVYLCASSPGQRFEAFFGQGTRLTVV.

The chain recombines TRBV9 with TRBJ2-2; D is unclear. CDR3 length: 15 residues. Between the trimmed V and J ends, which lost 0 bases and 1 base, there was a span of 7 bases. Germline CDR1 is SGDLS and CDR2 is YYNGEE. CDR3 protein: CASSVEGGNTGELFF. The CDR3 DNA reads TGTGCCAGCAGCGTAGAGGGTGGGAACACCGGGGAGCTGTTTTTT.

The chain is built from TRBV28 and TRBJ2-1; 8 bases are shared with TRBD2. Trimming at V came to 5 bases and at J to 3 bases, leaving 6 bases not matched to a gene. Germline V lookup: CDR1 MDHEN, CDR2 SYDVKM. There are 15 residues in the CDR3. CDR3 DNA: TGTGCCAGCAGTATCACGGGGGGGTTCTACAATGAGCAGTTCTTC. This codes for CASSITGGFYNEQFF.

The V gene is TRBV27, the J gene TRBJ2-7, with a tentative D call TRBD1 (5 bases). Per the germline V gene, CDR1 is MNHEY and CDR2 is SMNVEV (reference sequence). The CDR3 runs to 13 residues. V was clipped by 7 bases and J by 3 bases, with 13 bases between them. CDR3 region: CASNTGEHYEQYF. DNA of the CDR3: TGTGCCAGCAACACAGGAGAGCACTACGAGCAGTACTTC.

The chain combines TRBV28 with TRBJ2-5; D perhaps matches TRBD1 (5 bases). Germline V CDR1 and CDR2: MDHEN, SYDVKM. The CDR3 has 13 residues. The V and J ends lost 7 bases and 6 bases respectively, with 15 bases between them. This CDR3 is CASNQGFGKTQYF. CDR3 coding DNA: TGTGCCAGCAACCAGGGTTTTGGAAAGACCCAGTACTTC. Full variable domain (missing parts from reference TRBV28 and TRBJ2-5): DVKVTQSSRYLVKRTGEKVFLECVQDMDHENMFWYRQDPGLGLRLIYFSYDVKMKEKGDIPEGYSVSREKKERFSLILESASTNQTSMYLCASNQGFGKTQYFGPGTRLLVL.

The chain carries TRBV27 and TRBJ1-2, with 8 bases that match TRBD1. Germline CDR1 MNHEY, CDR2 SMNVEV (reference sequence). This CDR3 contains 13 residues. The J segment lost 4 bases and the V segment lost 7 bases, leaving 5 bases of the junction unmatched. The chain's CDR3 is CASTSGQGYGYTF. CDR3 coding DNA: TGTGCCAGCACCTCAGGACAGGGCTATGGCTACACCTTC.

This clone has just a few counts. This chain joins TRBV4-1 and TRBJ1-1; D might be TRBD1 (6 bases). The CDR3 loop spans 15 amino acids. Germline CDR1 MGHRA, CDR2 YSYEKL. V lost 1 base and J 0 bases, leaving 9 bases between the germline ends. The CDR3 DNA reads TGCGCCAGCAGCCAAGGGACAGATATGAACACTGAAGCTTTCTTT. As protein: CASSQGTDMNTEAFF.

V gene TRBV6-6 combines with J gene TRBJ2-2; no firm D call. The V gene lost 2 bases and the J gene lost 0 bases, with 7 bases spanning the gap. The germline V gene has CDR1 MNHNY and CDR2 SVGAGI (reference sequence). The CDR3 is made up of 15 amino acids. CDR3 amino acids: CASSYTTTNTGELFF. For the CDR3, the DNA is TGTGCCAGCAGTTACACAACAACGAACACCGGGGAGCTGTTTTTT.

The table lists this clone with a count of one. This chain joins TRBV7-3 and TRBJ1-1; 8 bases are a match to TRBD1. After removal of 6 bases from V and 1 base from J, the junction contained 7 bases not matched to a gene. This CDR3 comprises 15 residues. Germline V CDR1 and CDR2: SGHTA, FQGTGA. The CDR3 region is CASSMTGAQNTEAFF. CDR3 bases: TGTGCCAGCAGTATGACAGGGGCACAGAACACTGAAGCTTTCTTT.

This rearrangement joins TRBV19 to TRBJ2-7; 10 positions match TRBD1. CDR3 size: 14 residues. The V and J ends lost 5 bases and 3 bases, in that order; junction bases with no gene match: 4. Per germline, CDR1 LNHDA and CDR2 SQIVND (reference sequence). CDR3 amino acids: CASSWGTGVYEQYF. CDR3 in DNA: TGTGCCAGTAGTTGGGGGACAGGGGTCTACGAGCAGTACTTC.

The chain employs TRBV27 and TRBJ2-7; 10 nucleotides align to TRBD1. The junction had 12 bases not matched to a gene; V was cut back by 3 bases and J by 7 bases. The CDR3 runs 16 residues. Germline CDR1 and CDR2: MNHEY and SMNVEV (reference sequence). CDR3 region: CASSFSGTGAGREQYF. The CDR3 DNA reads as TGTGCCAGCAGTTTCTCCGGGACAGGGGCGGGTCGGGAGCAGTACTTC.

This clone came up a few times. The chain employs TRBV7-3 and TRBJ1-2, with no clear D. The CDR3 spans 13 residues. The germline gives CDR1 SGHTA, CDR2 FQGTGA. Trimming removed 2 bases from V and 4 bases from J, with 8 bases in between. The CDR3 nucleotides are TGTGCCAGCAGCTTAGAGGGAACCTATGGCTACACCTTC. This encodes CASSLEGTYGYTF.

The chain combines TRBV5-6 with TRBJ2-1; D ambiguous. The V and J ends lost 3 bases and 2 bases respectively, with 3 bases between them. The CDR3 extends over 12 amino acids. In germline, CDR1 is SGHDT, CDR2 YYEEEE. This CDR3 is CASSSPYNEQFF. CDR3 nucleotide sequence: TGTGCCAGCAGCTCCCCCTACAATGAGCAGTTCTTC.

The table lists this clone with a few counts. This chain links TRBV18 with TRBJ2-2, with D hard to call. Trimming removed 1 base from V and 4 bases from J, with 13 bases in between. This CDR3 contains 16 residues. In germline, CDR1 is KGHSH, CDR2 LQKENI. In DNA, the CDR3 is TGTGCCAGCTCACCACGGGCCTCACCTCTCACCGGGGAGCTGTTTTTT. It yields the protein CASSPRASPLTGELFF.

This clone was counted between two and nine times. The chain carries TRBV9 and TRBJ1-6; 7 bases are a match to TRBD1. In germline, CDR1 is SGDLS, CDR2 YYNGEE. The J segment lost 10 bases and the V segment lost 0 bases, leaving 4 bases of the junction unmatched. CDR3 length equals 14 residues. The CDR3 DNA sequence: TGTGCCAGCAGCGTAGAGGGACAGTCCTCACCCCTCCACTTT. This translates into CASSVEGQSSPLHF.

The V call is TRBV5-5, the J call TRBJ1-5; a weak D match, TRBD1 (6 bases). The ends were cut back, 4 bases at V and 6 bases at J, with 17 bases in the middle. CDR1 is SGHKS and CDR2 is YYEKEE in the germline V gene (reference sequence). This CDR3 is built from 15 residues. CDR3 nucleotides: TGTGCCAGCAGCCAAACTACAGGGCCTCTTCAGCCCCAGCATTTT. Translation: CASSQTTGPLQPQHF.

This rearrangement joins TRBV29-1 to TRBJ2-7; TRBD1 matches 10 bases. J lost 3 bases, V lost 6 bases, and 5 bases had no gene match. This CDR3 has 13 amino acids. The V gene's germline CDR1 is SQVTM and CDR2 ANQGSEA. CDR3 loop: CSVAGDRGYEQYF. Written as DNA, the CDR3 is TGCAGCGTCGCGGGGGACAGGGGCTACGAGCAGTACTTC.

The chain employs TRBV15 and TRBJ1-5; D unresolved. The CDR3 is made up of 18 amino acids. The germline V and J ends were trimmed by 1 base and 4 bases, with 20 bases remaining between them. Germline assignment: CDR1 LNHNV and CDR2 YYDKDF (reference sequence). CDR3 protein: CATSRGTLDRAANQPQHF. For the CDR3, the DNA is TGTGCCACCAGCAGAGGGACCCTCGACCGCGCCGCTAATCAGCCCCAGCATTTT.

The chain couples TRBV19 to TRBJ1-1; perhaps TRBD1 as D (5 bases). Germline V lookup: CDR1 LNHDA, CDR2 SQIVND (reference sequence). V was clipped by 3 bases and J by 11 bases, with 16 bases between them. The CDR3 runs 13 residues. The CDR3 sequence: CASSITGPSDAFF. The CDR3 coding sequence is TGTGCCAGTAGTATTACAGGCCCATCGGACGCTTTCTTT.

The chain uses TRBV28 and TRBJ1-1; no clear D. Trimming pared 2 bases from V and 11 bases from J, leaving 9 bases between. The CDR3 sequence is 11 residues long. Germline V lookup: CDR1 MDHEN, CDR2 SYDVKM. The CDR3 reads CASSLGGVAFF. DNA of the CDR3: TGTGCCAGCAGTTTAGGTGGCGTTGCTTTCTTT.